This TCR beta chain was found in a study of sequential checkpoint blockade in melanoma. Only in-frame clones appear in the TCRdb table, and some are missing; sequencing was by immunoSEQ multiplex PCR. The profile covers about 20,000 clones, with roughly four fifths appearing a single time and roughly 49% taken by the ten largest. Trimming took off 2 bases at V and 0 bases at J, with 7 bases between the two ends. This CDR3 has 14 residues. Germline CDR1 reads MNHEY; CDR2 reads SMNVEV (reference sequence). Treatment indicated: randomized to nivolumab then ipilimumab (arm A) or the reverse (arm B). From thawed PBMCs, live CD3+CD8+ cells negative for CD19 and CD56 were sorted.

The source of this sequence is a human donor with melanoma. The V call is TRBV27, the J call TRBJ2-5; D ambiguous. Specimen: CD8+ T cells sorted from blood (inferred from file names), collected from a patient given nivolumab and ipilimumab in sequence. DNA of the CDR3: TGTGCCAGCAGTTTAAGAGACTACCAAGAGACCCAGTACTTC. It specifies CASSLRDYQETQYF.